Below are 32 T cell receptor beta chains sequenced from a single sample in a study of molecular identifiers for immune sequencing clone quantification. TCRdb recomputed calls from the PCR reads with MiXCR, one row per CDR3 protein. The sample contains approximately 630,000 distinct CDR3 sequences, over 25% of which appear only once. Sequencing used naive CD8+ T cells from blood, with Jurkat cell RNA spiked in. As for subset: FACS-sorted CD8+CD4-CCR7+CD45RA+ naive T cells. Receptors originate from a human donor in good health. Some libraries in this study had Jurkat cell RNA spiked in.

A single count supports this clonotype. One end of the junction fails to match germline, which may point to a read error. V gene TRBV7-6 combines with J gene TRBJ1-1; TRBD1 matches 8 bases. The V gene's germline CDR1 is SGHVS and CDR2 FNYEAQ. This CDR3 region has 13 residues. The CDR3 loop is CAGSSTGGTEAFF. CDR3 coding DNA: TGTGCCGGCAGCTCCACAGGGGGCACTGAAGCTTTCTTT.

A remark on this clonotype: With a much larger clone just one base away, this may be a read error. The V call is TRBV7-8, the J call TRBJ2-6, with a tentative D call TRBD2 (6 bases). The CDR3 has 15 residues. CDR1 and CDR2 (germline): SGHVS, FQNEAQ. Trimming removed 10 bases from V and 2 bases from J, with 15 bases in between. The chain's CDR3 is CATLGGIAGANVLTF. The CDR3 nucleotides read TGTGCCACCCTGGGGGGAATAGCTGGGGCCAACGTCCTGACTTTC.

About this clonotype itself: This clone may be a read error of a much larger clone one base away. This sequence joins TRBV3-1 and TRBJ2-7; unclear D gene. The CDR3 length is 14 residues. The germline V gene encodes CDR1 LGHDT and CDR2 YNNKEL (reference sequence). The CDR3 nucleotides read TGTGCCGGCAGCCAAGATATTAGCTCCTACGAGCAGTACTTC. Amino acid sequence: CAGSQDISSYEQYF.

To note about this clonotype: At one end the junction does not follow the germline gene, possibly because of a read error. The chain has TRBV20-1 and TRBJ2-3; 8 bases line up with TRBD2. The CDR3 contains 18 residues. Germline V gene data show CDR1 as DFQATT and CDR2 as SNEGSKA (reference sequence). The CDR3 nucleotides are TGCAGTGCTAGAGAAGGAAGCGGGGGTGTTACTAGCACAGATACGCGGTATTTT. This translates into CSAREGSGGVTSTDTRYF.

This clonotype was recorded a few times. The chain has TRBV6-5 and TRBJ2-3, with 12 nucleotides matching TRBD2. This CDR3 is built from 17 residues. V was pared by 0 bases and J by 7 bases, with 8 bases of the junction left unmatched. From germline, CDR1 is MNHEY and CDR2 SVGAGI. CDR3: CASSYSPSGGVLYTQYF. CDR3 bases: TGTGCCAGCAGTTACTCTCCTAGCGGGGGGGTCTTGTATACGCAGTATTTT.

This clonotype showed up just once. Since a much larger clone is just one base distant, this may be a read error. V and J are TRBV24-1 and TRBJ2-7; possible D gene TRBD1, 6 bases. The CDR3 loop spans 13 amino acids. The germline V gene encodes CDR1 KGHDR and CDR2 SFDVKD. The CDR3 nucleotides are TGTGCCATCAGTGATTCTACAGGGTACGAGCAGTACTTC. Translation: CAISDSTGYEQYF.

The gene calls are TRBV27 and TRBJ1-6; the D gene is possibly TRBD1 (6 bases). CDR1 is MNHEY, CDR2 SMNVEV, per germline (reference sequence). CDR3 length: 18 amino acids. V was clipped by 5 bases and J by 7 bases, with 24 bases between them. The CDR3 DNA is TGTGCCAGCAGTATAGGACAGCCCGGGGGAGATTCGAATTCACCCCTCCACTTT. Its translation: CASSIGQPGGDSNSPLHF.

This clonotype came up a few times. V usage is TRBV11-2 and J usage is TRBJ2-1; TRBD2 matches 13 bases. V dropped 3 bases and J dropped 2; count of bases not matched to a gene: 7. CDR1 SGHAT and CDR2 FQNNGV come from the germline V gene. This CDR3 comprises 18 residues. The CDR3 sequence: CASSFPQTSGGTYNEQFF. The DNA for the CDR3 is TGTGCCAGCAGCTTCCCTCAGACTAGCGGGGGGACCTACAATGAGCAGTTCTTC.

V gene TRBV7-9 combines with J gene TRBJ1-1; TRBD1 matches at 8 bases. CDR3 length: 15 amino acids. The trim removed 5 bases at V and 1 base at J, leaving 6 bases unmatched. Germline V gene lookup returns CDR1 SEHNR and CDR2 FQNEAQ (reference sequence). CDR3 nucleotide sequence: TGTGCCAGCAGCACAATAGGACAGGGGAACACTGAAGCTTTCTTT. Translated: CASSTIGQGNTEAFF.

To note about this clonotype: A much larger clone differs by one base, so this may be a read error. The chain couples TRBV7-9 to TRBJ2-3; TRBD1 might be the D (6 bases). The last part of the DNA fits TRBJ1-5 better; the J call may be wrong. The CDR3 totals 14 residues. Germline V CDR1 and CDR2: SEHNR, FQNEAQ (reference sequence). The CDR3 sequence: CASSSSGDTDTQHF. The CDR3 DNA sequence: TGTGCCAGCAGCTCGAGCGGGGACACAGATACGCAGCATTTT.

This clonotype was counted only a few times. The J gene is TRBJ2-7, the V gene TRBV4-1; 10 positions match TRBD2. Trimming cost V 4 bases and J 5 bases; bases outside gene matches: 8. The CDR3 loop spans 15 amino acids. CDR1 is MGHRA and CDR2 is YSYEKL in the germline V gene. The DNA of the CDR3 is TGCGCCAGCAGCCGGACTAGCGGCACCTCAGACGAGCAGTACTTC. It specifies CASSRTSGTSDEQYF.

This clonotype has ten or more counts. The chain recombines TRBV7-9 with TRBJ2-5; D unresolved. V lost 1 base to trimming and J lost 0 bases, with 12 bases between them. Looked up from germline, CDR1 is SEHNR and CDR2 is FQNEAQ (reference sequence). The CDR3 has 16 residues. The CDR3: CASSLGPMEHQETQYF. CDR3 bases: TGTGCCAGCAGCTTAGGGCCGATGGAGCACCAAGAGACCCAGTACTTC.

In its sample, this clonotype was seen many times. The CDR3 sequence: CAWIRTGEGYEQYF. The CDR3 DNA is TGTGCCTGGATCCGAACAGGGGAGGGATACGAGCAGTACTTC. The rearrangement joins TRBV30 to TRBJ2-7, with D possibly called TRBD1 or TRBD2 (7 bases each). The CDR3 contains 14 residues. The germline CDR1 and CDR2 sequences are GTSNPN and SVGIG (reference sequence). V was shortened by 4 bases and J by 4 bases, with 17 bases between the two germline ends.

This clonotype was counted many times. This chain uses TRBV25-1 with TRBJ2-3; TRBD2 agrees at 14 bases. Looked up from germline, CDR1 is MGHDK and CDR2 is SYGVNS. V lost 5 bases and J lost 11; bases outside the gene matches: 9. The CDR3 length is 15 residues. The CDR3 sequence is CASSLPGLAGAKQYF. CDR3 nucleotide sequence: TGTGCCAGCAGTCTACCGGGACTAGCGGGGGCGAAGCAGTATTTT.

This clonotype was observed at least ten times. CDR3 DNA sequence: TGCGCCAGCAGCCAAGATTTCACAGGGGATCTTGAAGCTTTCTTT. Translating it yields CASSQDFTGDLEAFF. This chain connects TRBV4-3 to TRBJ1-1; 7 bases fit TRBD1. The CDR3 totals 15 residues. Germline assignment: CDR1 LGHNA and CDR2 YSLEER. Losses at the gene ends were 0 bases for V and 7 bases for J; bases not matched to a gene: 8.

This clonotype was observed once. This may be a read error, as it is one base from a much larger clone. Without the conserved terminal phenylalanine or tryptophan, this CDR3 likely stems from a read error. The CDR3, as DNA: TGTGCCAGCAGCTCGGGACTAGGAGTAGATACGCAGTATTCT. Its translation: CASSSGLGVDTQYS. The chain combines TRBV11-2 with TRBJ2-3; 8 bases line up with TRBD2. Germline CDR1 and CDR2: SGHAT and FQNNGV. With V trimmed by 4 bases and J by 5 bases, 5 bases remained unmatched. The CDR3 has 14 residues.

This clonotype was picked up a small number of times. J is TRBJ1-5 and V is TRBV12-3 or TRBV12-4; D ambiguous. The CDR3 extends over 15 amino acids. V lost 0 bases, J lost 9 bases, and 15 bases lay in between. The CDR3 region is CASSLARNSPGPQHF. The CDR3 DNA reads as TGTGCCAGCAGTTTAGCGCGTAACAGCCCGGGGCCCCAGCATTTT.

Of note for this clonotype: A read error is likely, as this CDR3 ends without the conserved phenylalanine or tryptophan. The genes are TRBV5-8 and TRBJ1-6; maybe TRBD1 (6 bases). The V end was cut by 4 bases, the J end by 0 bases, with 23 bases between. Germline values: CDR1 SGHTS, CDR2 YDEGEE. The length of the CDR3 is 20 residues. The CDR3 sequence is CASSQYRKTDRGSYNSPLHL. The CDR3 nucleotides read TGTGCCAGCAGCCAATACCGAAAAACGGACAGAGGCTCCTATAATTCACCCCTCCACCTT.

Ten or more counts support this clonotype. The chain carries TRBV28 and TRBJ1-4; tentatively, D is TRBD1 (6 bases). V gave up 6 bases and J gave up 9 bases, with 20 bases separating them. The CDR3 extends over 15 amino acids. The V gene's germline CDR1 is MDHEN and CDR2 SYDVKM. The CDR3 sequence is CASSPNYGGLQKLFF. The DNA for the CDR3 is TGTGCCAGCAGCCCTAACTACGGGGGCTTACAAAAACTGTTTTTT.

This clonotype was observed at least ten times. The CDR3 DNA is TGCAGTGGCAAACTAGCGGGAGGGCCCCCCGAGCAGTACTTC. It codes for CSGKLAGGPPEQYF. This rearrangement joins TRBV20-1 to TRBJ2-7; TRBD2 aligns across 13 bases. Trimming cost V 7 bases and J 6 bases; bases outside gene matches: 9. The CDR3 has 14 residues. Germline loops: CDR1 DFQATT, CDR2 SNEGSKA (reference sequence).

This clonotype was seen at least ten times. The V and J genes are TRBV25-1 and TRBJ2-2, with D possibly being TRBD1 (6 bases). Trimming left V 3 bases short and J 0 bases short, with 11 bases between. Looked up from germline, CDR1 is MGHDK and CDR2 is SYGVNS. This CDR3 comprises 16 residues. The CDR3 spells CASSDVDSSNTGELFF. For the CDR3, the DNA is TGTGCCAGCAGTGACGTGGACAGCTCGAACACCGGGGAGCTGTTTTTT.

This clonotype was seen repeatedly, ten times or more. The genes are TRBV27 and TRBJ1-5; no firm D call. The ends were cut back, 0 bases at V and 0 bases at J, with 3 bases in the middle. Germline V gives CDR1 MNHEY, CDR2 SMNVEV (reference sequence). CDR3 length: 14 residues. CDR3 DNA: TGTGCCAGCAGTTTATCAGGTAGCAATCAGCCCCAGCATTTT. It translates to CASSLSGSNQPQHF.

The CDR3 protein is CASSWGLNSYNEQFF. In DNA, the CDR3 is TGTGCCAGCAGCTGGGGACTAAACTCCTACAATGAGCAGTTCTTC. The chain employs TRBV7-9 and TRBJ2-1; 7 bases are a match to TRBD2. Germline V CDR1 and CDR2: SEHNR, FQNEAQ (reference sequence). The CDR3 extends over 15 amino acids. V shed 4 bases and J 0 bases; nucleotides not matched to a gene: 3.

This clonotype has only a few counts. This chain connects TRBV28 to TRBJ2-7, with 7 positions matching TRBD1. Germline loops: CDR1 MDHEN, CDR2 SYDVKM. CDR3 length: 14 residues. V shed 5 bases and J 3 bases; nucleotides not matched to a gene: 7. The CDR3 nucleotides read TGTGCCAGCAGTGTGGTACAGGGGCACTACGAGCAGTACTTC. It encodes CASSVVQGHYEQYF.

This clonotype was detected a few times. The rearrangement links TRBV27 to TRBJ1-3; perhaps TRBD1 as D (6 bases). The CDR3 has 15 residues. Deletions cut 5 bases from V and 3 bases from J, with 14 bases between. Germline V CDR1 and CDR2: MNHEY, SMNVEV (reference sequence). The CDR3 protein is CASSTRGEYGNTIYF. The CDR3 DNA sequence: TGTGCCAGCAGTACCAGGGGTGAATATGGAAACACCATATATTTT.

Points on this clonotype: A clone one base away is much larger, so this may be a read error. The genes are TRBV12-3 or TRBV12-4 and TRBJ1-1; no clear D. The CDR3 has 13 residues. Trimming took 7 bases from V and 0 from J, leaving 9 bases between them. CDR3 in amino acids: CASMAAVNTEAFF. CDR3 in DNA: TGTGCCAGCATGGCAGCCGTGAACACTGAAGCTTTCTTT.

In its sample, this clonotype was seen a few times. This chain links TRBV12-3 or TRBV12-4 with TRBJ2-7; 13 bases fit TRBD2. The CDR3 length is 13 residues. V dropped 5 bases and J dropped 12; count of bases not matched to a gene: 7. CDR3 in DNA: TGTGCCAGCAGTCCCGGGACTAGCGGGACTCTGTACTTC. This encodes CASSPGTSGTLYF.

This clonotype was seen repeatedly, ten times or more. The chain carries TRBV20-1 and TRBJ2-7; D unresolved. Germline V gives CDR1 DFQATT, CDR2 SNEGSKA (reference sequence). The V end was cut by 3 bases, the J end by 6 bases, with 18 bases between. This CDR3 contains 14 residues. CDR3 sequence: CSASVPQWGSEQYF. CDR3 sequence (DNA): TGCAGTGCTAGTGTACCCCAGTGGGGTAGCGAGCAGTACTTC.

Points on this clonotype: A clone one base away is much larger, so this may be a read error. This chain's CDR3 is CSVHRGQETQNF. The CDR3 nucleotides are TGCAGCGTACACAGGGGGCAAGAGACCCAGAACTTC. The chain is built from TRBV29-1 and TRBJ2-5; 9 bases fit TRBD1. The CDR3 runs 12 residues. Looked up from germline, CDR1 is SQVTM and CDR2 is ANQGSEA. Based on the CDR3 plus reference TRBV29-1 and TRBJ2-5, the full variable domain is SAVISQKPSRDICQRGTSLTIQCQVDSQVTMMFWYRQQPGQSLTLIATANQGSEATYESGFVIDKFPISRPNLTFSTLTVSNMSPEDSSIYLCSVHRGQETQNFGPGTRLLVL.

Of note for this clonotype: Compared with germline, one end of the junction differs, possibly owing to a read error. The genes are TRBV20-1 and TRBJ2-1; 13 bases fit TRBD2. Germline V gives CDR1 DFQATT, CDR2 SNEGSKA (reference sequence). The CDR3 spans 16 residues. CDR3 sequence reads: CGARDEGTSGVNEQFF. The CDR3, as DNA: TGCGGTGCTAGAGATGAAGGGACTAGCGGGGTCAATGAGCAGTTCTTC.

V and J are TRBV19 and TRBJ2-3; D remains ambiguous. The CDR3 is made up of 19 amino acids. Trimming cost V 0 bases and J 2 bases, with 21 bases left between them. Germline values: CDR1 LNHDA, CDR2 SQIVND (reference sequence). The CDR3 here is CASSIDLAKRQEFTDTQYF. The CDR3 coding sequence is TGTGCCAGTAGTATAGATCTGGCAAAAAGGCAAGAGTTCACAGATACGCAGTATTTT.

Only a few counts were recorded for this clonotype. This chain's CDR3 is CASSLLASGRGTQYF. Here the CDR3 DNA reads TGTGCCAGCAGTTTGCTCGCTAGCGGGAGAGGGACCCAGTACTTC. The V and J genes are TRBV12-3 or TRBV12-4 and TRBJ2-5; 10 nucleotides line up with TRBD2. Germline trimming cut 3 bases from V and 7 bases from J; bases unmatched to any gene: 8. CDR3 length: 15 amino acids.